The entry that follows covers one T cell receptor beta chain sequence. What antigen it recognizes has not been identified. Qualities for individual bases were not recorded, and no much larger clone is one base off. Libraries were made using the immunoSEQ multiplex PCR assay. The multiplex PCR relied on a mix of 60 forward primers for TCR Vbeta segments and 13 reverse primers for TCR Jbeta segments. The CDR3 region of rearranged TCR beta genes was amplified from genomic DNA by a multiplex PCR assay. Amplified TCR beta libraries were sequenced as 87-base-pair reads on the Illumina HiSeq System. In the source study's methods: A later analysis tallied around 87 million unique TCR beta chains across the 666 repertoires, and about 10 million of those chains were shared by two or more donors. To remove PCR and sequencing errors, raw reads were error-corrected and collapsed into unique sequences using a nearest-neighbor algorithm that merged closely related sequences. Alignment of CDR3 sequences to IMGT reference sequences was used to assign V, D and J gene segments. For a sequence to be retained, a match of at least six nucleotides to both a V gene segment and a J gene segment was required. A rearrangement counted as productive if the CDR3 had no stop codons and remained in frame with V and J, and every other rearrangement counted as non-productive. CDR3 was defined by IMGT convention, running from the second conserved V-encoded cysteine to the conserved J-encoded phenylalanine. The earlier analysis of 500 to 650 of the donors excluded any sequence lacking an unambiguous match to a single V gene segment. In an earlier analysis of some 590 of the donors, a V segment was called functional when productive rearrangements were above 56.7%, and segregating when the standard deviation between donors exceeded 5%. A statistical classification framework was built for diagnosing cytomegalovirus status from the catalog of TCR beta chain sequences. In a later analysis, TCR nucleotide sequences were compared against IMGT/GENE-DB human TR gene sequences so that V and J genes could be assigned. A later analysis assigned CDR3 sequences and most-parsimonious VDJ recombination scenarios with the TCRdist pipeline. In a later analysis, every TCR beta chain was defined by the combination of its CDR3 amino acid sequence and its V-gene family, and reads without a unique V-gene family were dropped. A later analysis removed over 500 highly shared, low-generation-probability nucleotide sequences to deal with suspected cross-contamination and a sequencing artifact. In a later analysis, a clonal expansion index for each public chain was calculated from normalized within-repertoire ranks of inferred template counts. A later analysis computed generation probabilities with a VDJ recombination model fitted to out-of-frame rearrangements, and checked the results against IGoR. In a later analysis, hypergeometric tests were used to score TCR-TCR, TCR-HLA and TCR-CMV co-occurrence, with a repertoire-size bias correction applied to TCR pairs. A later analysis estimated false discovery rates by permuting HLA or CMV assignments 20 times. In a later analysis, co-occurring TCRs were grouped with DBSCAN, and TCRdist sequence similarity was added when clustering was performed within HLA-allele-positive subsets. Repertoires with fewer than 30,000 or more than 120,000 public chains, plus five repertoires with anomalous nucleotide sharing, were excluded from co-occurrence clustering. TCRdb's version of the immuneACCESS table is confined to in-frame rearrangements and falls short of the full clone set. An unresolved V gene accounts for under half of the shortfall where checked; the remainder is of unknown origin. The V and J calls and clone size are taken from that table; D and trimming were inferred from the DNA. The sample table shows about 160,000 clones, and approximately 72% are seen once. The leading ten clones occupy approximately 1.5% of the sample.

The germline V gene (reference sequence) sets CDR1 to SGHNT and CDR2 to YYREEE. Including cysteine and phenylalanine, the CDR3 has 13 amino acids. The only DNA kept is the CDR3, 39 bases in frame from the first base. V and J are truncated by 6 bases and 6 bases respectively, leaving an intervening sequence of 16 bases. This entry is derived from a study of cytomegalovirus exposure and HLA in healthy donors (dated by TCRdb to the late 2010s). For the study in its entirety: In an earlier analysis of roughly 590 of the donors, 276 Gb of sequence data and 90 million to 120 million unique TCR beta sequences from roughly 190 million T cells were reported. An early release that covered 640 HLA-typed donors contained approximately 300 gigabases of sequencing data and 65 million to 100 million unique TCR sequences. Among the roughly 390 genotyped donors, about 83% belonged to the genetic ancestry cluster associated with self-reported Caucasian donors. The study was designed to test whether signatures of past pathogen exposure could be identified by cataloging public T cell receptors. Using immunosequencing, the study profiled T cell repertoires from 550 to 750 subjects and related those repertoires to cytomegalovirus serostatus. Besides the first cohort of about 730 subjects, a separate validation cohort made up of 120 or so different subjects was used. The study combined high-throughput TCR immunosequencing, statistical association of individual TCRs with disease status, and machine learning to predict cytomegalovirus infection status. To study patterns of TCR occurrence, a later analysis re-analyzed previously published TCR beta repertoires from just over 650 donors and added high-resolution HLA genotyping. In the later analysis, no new phenotypic data were used to find candidate immune exposures; instead, reliance was placed on TCR beta sequences and their occurrence across donors. To decide whether each TCR beta V gene segment behaved as functional or pseudogenic, an earlier analysis of approximately 600 of the donors relied on high-throughput TCR beta sequencing. Donor age, sex, ethnicity and CMV serostatus were collected together with the repertoire data. Genome-wide SNP genotypes for about 65% of the roughly 670 donors were used in a later genetic analysis, which treated that subset as a discovery cohort. All discovery cohort repertoires had been generated on a single sequencing platform. Both class I and class II loci were covered by HLA typing, at four-digit resolution. The number of typed donors differed by locus: about 620-630 for A, B, C, DRB1 and DQB1; 522 for DQA1; around 580 for DPA1; and about 470 for DPB1. Four to six DR-DQ haplotypes were handled as single units for association and clustering, since linkage in the cohort was strong. Among a few hundred genotyped donors of the cohort, an average of around 240,000 unique TCR beta nucleotide sequences were sequenced per donor, about a sixth of them non-productive. Overall study results and their limits: Some IMGT-functional V segments, including TRBV6-2 and TRBV6-3, could not be distinguished by the 87-base-pair reads and were therefore excluded. Assigning TCR associations to individual alleles was difficult when HLA alleles, especially DR and DQ, strongly co-occurred. This cohort had only TCR beta chains sequenced, and the lack of alpha or paired-chain data limited which features could be detected. A later analysis found that most CMV-associated TCR beta chains appeared HLA-restricted, with HLA associations seemingly driven largely by CMV exposure. In an earlier analysis of roughly 500 of the donors, most TCR beta V segments appeared in productive rearrangements about 87% or about 30% of the time, broadly matching IMGT annotations. Most TCR sequences were seen in very few donors, while some public TCRs were found in many individuals. The classifier was reported to diagnose cytomegalovirus status with high specificity and sensitivity in both the original and validation cohorts. Linkage disequilibrium might explain the correlated functional status among segregating V segments, but an unknown experimental factor could not be excluded. According to a later analysis, TCR association rates differed among HLA loci, with DRB1 alleles showing the most associated TCRs and HLA-C alleles showing the fewest. A total of 150 to 200 TCR beta chains were listed by the study as associated with cytomegalovirus. A further reported finding was that TCR beta sequences accurately predicted the HLA-A and HLA-B alleles for most subjects in the first cohort. According to a later genetic analysis, donors in an Asian-associated ancestry cluster had fewer N-insertions in productive TCRs than the approximately 700-donor mean. Because counts were too low, roughly 16 rarely observed V segments, including chromosome 9 orphons, were left out of the earlier analysis of 587 of the donors. A group of highly shared sequence variants was considered likely to be a technical artifact of the sequencing pipeline. The presence/absence analyses assumed that sequencing depth was roughly uniform across donors, and that assumption may not be true. Because HLA typing was missing for some donors at each locus, association tests included only the typed subset. In a later analysis, over 15,000 TCR beta sequences were associated with specific HLA alleles at a false discovery rate of 0.05. In a later genetic analysis, a missense DCLRE1C variant was associated with V-gene and J-gene trimming of TCR beta chains, and the association was replicated in an independent cohort. For the cohort, immune exposure information was limited to CMV serostatus. In a later analysis, HLA-associated TCR beta chains were found to be more clonally expanded and to have lower generation probabilities than equally common non-associated chains. It was suggested by the authors that the approach could potentially be generalized to other disease states and immunological phenotypes. According to a later analysis, parvovirus B19, influenza, CMV and Epstein-Barr virus appeared linked to several top co-occurrence clusters. In vitro tests confirmed that three of the cytomegalovirus-associated TCR beta chains recognize cytomegalovirus antigens.

The cohort comprised several hundred healthy bone marrow donors. Cohort members were all nominally healthy when sampled, although unrecorded immune exposures were likely present. The donor was CMV seronegative and was included in the group of several hundred seronegative cohort members. A peripheral blood sample was collected from each donor, and TCR beta sequencing was performed on peripheral blood mononuclear cells. Genomic DNA was extracted from the blood cell samples with the Qiagen DNeasy Blood Extraction Kit. This TCR came from a man aged 50 to 60 in good health and CMV-seronegative. The chain links TRBV5-4 with TRBJ2-7, with a weak D call of TRBD1 (5 bases match). The sample was PBMCs. The DNA sequence is as follows: TGTGCCAGCACTGACCCAGGGCGTATCGAGCAGTACTTC. It encodes CASTDPGRIEQYF.